A single sample is the source of the 15 T cell receptor beta chains below, sequenced in a study of T cell changes during pregnancy in multiple sclerosis. Assay: immunoSEQ multiplex PCR; the TCRdb copy retains only in-frame clones and omits some. The sample yields approximately 47,000 clones, about 90% seen once. The material sequenced was peripheral blood, taken in the first trimester of pregnancy. The source is a female donor with multiple sclerosis, enrolled in a pregnancy study.

The chain joins TRBV20-1 to TRBJ1-1; a possible D gene is TRBD1 (6 bases). V was trimmed by 2 bases and J by 11 bases, leaving 12 bases between them. Germline-derived CDR1 and CDR2 are DFQATT and SNEGSKA (reference sequence). The CDR3 totals 11 residues. CDR3 loop: CSARQGFRAFF. DNA for the CDR3: TGCAGTGCTAGACAGGGGTTTCGGGCTTTCTTT.

The chain recombines TRBV15 with TRBJ1-5, with D uncertain. CDR1 is LNHNV, CDR2 YYDKDF, per germline (reference sequence). The CDR3 totals 14 residues. Trimming stripped 1 base from V and 4 bases from J, with 8 bases between. CDR3 sequence reads: CATSRGRGNQPQHF. The CDR3 DNA is TGTGCCACCAGCAGAGGTCGGGGAAATCAGCCCCAGCATTTT. Based on the CDR3 plus reference TRBV15 and TRBJ1-5, the full variable domain is DAMVIQNPRYQVTQFGKPVTLSCSQTLNHNVMYWYQQKSSQAPKLLFHYYDKDFNNEADTPDNFQSRRPNTSFCFLDIRSPGLGDTAMYLCATSRGRGNQPQHFGDGTRLSIL.

Here the CDR3 reads CASSPPPQNTEAFF. The CDR3, as DNA: TGTGCCAGCAGCCCCCCCCCACAGAACACTGAAGCTTTCTTT. The genes are TRBV13 and TRBJ1-1; D is undetermined. The CDR3 is 14 residues long. Trimming removed 5 bases from V and 1 base from J, with 11 bases in between. The germline V gene encodes CDR1 PRHDT and CDR2 FYEKMQ (reference sequence).

CDR3 sequence reads: CASSQVGGDGYTF. CDR3 bases: TGCGCCAGCAGCCAAGTCGGGGGGGATGGCTACACCTTC. This sequence joins TRBV4-3 and TRBJ1-2; D possibly corresponds to TRBD1 (5 bases). This CDR3 has 13 residues. Trimming stripped 1 base from V and 6 bases from J, with 9 bases between. Per germline, CDR1 LGHNA and CDR2 YSLEER.

This chain connects TRBV20-1 to TRBJ2-3, with D tentatively TRBD2 (5 bases). Trimming pared 7 bases from V and 6 bases from J, leaving 8 bases between. CDR3 size: 10 residues. Germline assignment: CDR1 DFQATT and CDR2 SNEGSKA (reference sequence). As DNA, the CDR3 is TGCAGTGGAGGGCATGATACGCAGTATTTT. It translates to CSGGHDTQYF.

The chain combines TRBV28 with TRBJ1-2, with D possibly being TRBD1 (5 bases). V shed 4 bases and J shed 2 bases, with 8 bases lying between them. CDR3 length: 13 residues. CDR1 is MDHEN, CDR2 SYDVKM, per germline. The CDR3 nucleotides read TGTGCCAGCAGTTCAGGGATCAACTATGGCTACACCTTC. The encoded protein is CASSSGINYGYTF.

The chain links TRBV5-4 to TRBJ2-2; 7 bases fit TRBD1. The trim removed 5 bases at V and 2 bases at J, leaving 12 bases unmatched. The germline gives CDR1 SGHNT, CDR2 YYREEE (reference sequence). The CDR3 is made up of 17 amino acids. The CDR3 nucleotides read TGTGCCAGCAGTGCCCGGGACAGCGGCTTTAACACCGGGGAGCTGTTTTTT. Residues: CASSARDSGFNTGELFF.

This rearrangement joins TRBV2 to TRBJ1-1; D gene ambiguous. The CDR3 is 13 amino acids. V was cut by 6 bases and J by 1 base, with 9 bases left in between. Germline V CDR1 and CDR2: SNHLY, FYNNEI. The CDR3 nucleotides read TGTGCCAGCAGGAATACAGAGAACACTGAAGCTTTCTTT. Translated: CASRNTENTEAFF.

The chain combines TRBV28 with TRBJ1-1, with 7 bases identical to TRBD1. V shed 4 bases and J 6 bases; nucleotides not matched to a gene: 8. This CDR3 comprises 14 residues. Germline CDR1 is MDHEN and CDR2 is SYDVKM. The CDR3 here is CASSYPTGIAEAFF. The CDR3 nucleotides are TGTGCCAGCAGTTACCCGACAGGGATCGCTGAAGCTTTCTTT.

This sequence joins TRBV5-4 and TRBJ1-2; a possible D gene is TRBD1 (6 bases). The CDR3 loop spans 13 amino acids. Trimming took 2 bases from V and 4 from J, leaving 9 bases between them. Germline-derived CDR1 and CDR2 are SGHNT and YYREEE (reference sequence). The CDR3 spells CASSFGQFYGYTF. The CDR3 DNA follows: TGTGCCAGCAGCTTCGGACAGTTCTATGGCTACACCTTC.

The chain employs TRBV5-1 and TRBJ2-2; no reliable D call. Germline V lookup: CDR1 SGHRS, CDR2 YFSETQ. V was clipped by 1 base and J by 6 bases, with 13 bases between them. This CDR3 is built from 15 residues. CDR3 nucleotides: TGCGCCAGCAGCTTGAACGGGTTAACGGCCGGGGAGCTGTTTTTT. Encoded protein: CASSLNGLTAGELFF.

The count of this clone is one. J is TRBJ2-2 and V is TRBV5-1; 12 nucleotides align to TRBD2. The V gene end was trimmed by 0 bases and the J gene end by 5 bases; junction bases not matched to a gene: 2. Germline V lookup: CDR1 SGHRS, CDR2 YFSETQ. The length of the CDR3 is 16 residues. CDR3 protein: CASSLEGTSGTGELFF. CDR3 nucleotide sequence: TGCGCCAGCAGCTTGGAGGGGACTAGCGGGACCGGGGAGCTGTTTTTT. The whole variable domain, filled in from reference TRBV5-1 and TRBJ2-2, reads KAGVTQTPRYLIKTRGQQVTLSCSPISGHRSVSWYQQTPGQGLQFLFEYFSETQRNKGNFPGRFSGRQFSNSRSEMNVSTLELGDSALYLCASSLEGTSGTGELFFGEGSRLTVL.

Of note for this clone: The sample carries other DNA sequences with the same CDR3. V gene TRBV9 combines with J gene TRBJ1-1; the D gene is possibly TRBD1 (6 bases). The CDR3 is 15 amino acids. Between the trimmed V and J ends, which lost 2 bases and 0 bases, there was a span of 11 bases. Germline V gene data show CDR1 as SGDLS and CDR2 as YYNGEE. CDR3 in DNA: TGTGCCAGCAGCGTTGGGGGGGCCGTGAACACTGAAGCTTTCTTT. This sequence encodes CASSVGGAVNTEAFF.

The chain uses TRBV13 and TRBJ1-1; 9 bases match TRBD1. V was pared by 3 bases and J by 5 bases, with 7 bases of the junction left unmatched. The CDR3 contains 15 residues. Germline loops: CDR1 PRHDT, CDR2 FYEKMQ (reference sequence). CDR3 coding DNA: TGTGCCAGCAGCTTTGCCGGGACAGGGCGGACTGAAGCTTTCTTT. This gives the protein CASSFAGTGRTEAFF.

Only one count was recorded for this clone. V is TRBV29-1 and J is TRBJ2-1, with D possibly TRBD2 on 5 matching bases. The CDR3 has 13 amino acids. Trimming left V 6 bases short and J 8 bases short, with 17 bases between. Germline V CDR1 and CDR2: SQVTM, ANQGSEA. The CDR3 nucleotides read TGCAGCGTGACCCTGGGCCACGGGGATGAGCAGTTCTTC. Amino acid sequence: CSVTLGHGDEQFF.